This T cell receptor (beta chain) was captured in a study of T cells expressing NK-cell markers. TCRdb reprocessed the 5' RACE reads; each CDR3 protein has one entry and no DNA is given. Reported are about 440,000 distinct CDR3 sequences; the ten largest clones contain 7.3%. CDR3 length: 13 amino acids. The germline gives CDR1 SGHTA, CDR2 FQGNSA. What was sequenced was blood T cells: a sorted CD56 or NKG2C T cell subset, CD4+ or CD8+ T cells, or bulk PBMC T cells (not recorded which). The gene calls are TRBV7-2 and TRBJ2-7. The source of this sequence is a woman between 18 and 70 years old in good health. CDR3 in amino acids: CASSVGKYYEQYF.